These 18 T cell receptor beta chains were sequenced from one sample in a study of shared clonotypes between healthy human individuals. The protocol was immunoSEQ multiplex PCR, while the TCRdb copy is restricted to in-frame clones and leaves out a portion. The sample includes 2 million or so clones, over 85% of them seen just once. The sample was naive CD4+ T cells sorted from blood. Subset specified: CD45RA+ positively selected. All receptors derive from a man aged 18 to 29 in good health.

CDR3: CASSPEQGQNTEAFF. CDR3 sequence (DNA): TGCGCCAGCAGCCCGGAACAGGGCCAGAACACTGAAGCTTTCTTT. V gene TRBV5-1 combines with J gene TRBJ1-1; D might be TRBD1 (6 bases). CDR1 is SGHRS and CDR2 is YFSETQ in the germline V gene. Trimming took 4 bases from V and 1 from J, leaving 14 bases between them. The CDR3 is made up of 15 amino acids. The complete variable domain, with remaining parts taken from reference TRBV5-1 and TRBJ1-1, reads KAGVTQTPRYLIKTRGQQVTLSCSPISGHRSVSWYQQTPGQGLQFLFEYFSETQRNKGNFPGRFSGRQFSNSRSEMNVSTLELGDSALYLCASSPEQGQNTEAFFGQGTRLTVV.

The chain combines TRBV27 with TRBJ2-5; 12 bases align to TRBD2. Germline trimming cut 7 bases from V and 5 bases from J; bases unmatched to any gene: 11. The length of the CDR3 is 16 residues. Germline loops: CDR1 MNHEY, CDR2 SMNVEV (reference sequence). The CDR3 spells CASKKGLAGGEETQYF. CDR3 DNA sequence: TGTGCCAGCAAAAAGGGGCTAGCGGGAGGGGAGGAGACCCAGTACTTC.

This clone showed up just once. This chain connects TRBV19 to TRBJ1-5, with a tentative D call TRBD1 (6 bases). Trimming removed 5 bases from V and 0 bases from J, with 17 bases in between. CDR1 and CDR2 from the germline V gene are LNHDA and SQIVND (reference sequence). The CDR3 totals 17 residues. CDR3 nucleotide sequence: TGTGCCAGTAGTTTCGGACAGTGGCTTGGTAGCAATCAGCCCCAGCATTTT. Its protein is CASSFGQWLGSNQPQHF.

For this clone: Additional DNA sequences in this sample encode the identical CDR3. The chain has TRBV18 and TRBJ2-3; 7 positions agree with TRBD2. The CDR3 is 14 amino acids. With V trimmed by 3 bases and J by 3 bases, 3 bases remained unmatched. The germline V gene has CDR1 KGHSH and CDR2 LQKENI. As DNA, the CDR3 is TGTGCCAGCTCACCCGGGGGGTTGACAGATACGCAGTATTTT. It encodes CASSPGGLTDTQYF.

J is TRBJ2-1 and V is TRBV6-4, with 13 bases fitting TRBD2. Germline CDR1 is MRHNA and CDR2 is SNTAGT. This CDR3 is built from 18 residues. V was pared by 3 bases and J by 0 bases, with 5 bases of the junction left unmatched. The CDR3, as DNA: TGTGCCAGCAGTGAAACTAGCGGGAGGGGGAGCTCCTACAATGAGCAGTTCTTC. Protein sequence: CASSETSGRGSSYNEQFF.

V usage is TRBV5-4 and J usage is TRBJ1-6; 7 nucleotides agree with TRBD1. The CDR3 is 14 residues long. V lost 0 bases and J lost 8; bases outside the gene matches: 2. The germline gives CDR1 SGHNT, CDR2 YYREEE (reference sequence). CDR3 amino acids: CASSLADRDSPLHF. CDR3 nucleotide sequence: TGTGCCAGCAGCTTGGCCGACAGGGATTCACCCCTCCACTTT.

CDR3 bases: TGTGCCATCAGTAAGGGGGGACAGGGGGTCTACGAGCAGTACTTC. Translation: CAISKGGQGVYEQYF. The V call is TRBV10-3, the J call TRBJ2-7; 11 positions agree with TRBD1. Losses at the gene ends were 5 bases for V and 3 bases for J; bases not matched to a gene: 6. This CDR3 region has 15 residues. Germline CDR1 ENHRY, CDR2 SYGVKD.

The J gene is TRBJ2-7, the V gene TRBV6-6; weak D call: TRBD1 (5 bases). The ends were cut back, 5 bases at V and 0 bases at J, with 8 bases in the middle. Germline-derived CDR1 and CDR2 are MNHNY and SVGAGI (reference sequence). The CDR3 runs to 13 residues. The CDR3 sequence: CASSTGFSYEQYF. As DNA, the CDR3 is TGTGCCAGCAGTACAGGCTTCTCCTACGAGCAGTACTTC.

V is TRBV2 and J is TRBJ2-3; D gene uncertain. Trimming stripped 2 bases from V and 4 bases from J, with 7 bases between. The germline gives CDR1 SNHLY, CDR2 FYNNEI. The CDR3 runs to 13 residues. The CDR3 spells CASSETMADTQYF. CDR3 nucleotide sequence: TGTGCCAGCAGTGAAACGATGGCAGATACGCAGTATTTT.

This chain connects TRBV6-5 to TRBJ2-2, with TRBD2 matching 8 bases. The V gene end was trimmed by 7 bases and the J gene end by 0 bases; junction bases not matched to a gene: 4. CDR3 length: 15 amino acids. Germline values: CDR1 MNHEY, CDR2 SVGAGI. The DNA of the CDR3 is TGTGCCAGCACCCTGGGACTAGCGAACACCGGGGAGCTGTTTTTT. Translation: CASTLGLANTGELFF.

J is TRBJ1-5 and V is TRBV6-5; 7 bases match TRBD1. With V trimmed by 4 bases and J by 6 bases, 3 bases remained unmatched. This CDR3 comprises 13 residues. From germline, CDR1 is MNHEY and CDR2 SVGAGI. The CDR3 DNA follows: TGTGCCAGCAGTTCCACAGGGGCTCAGCCCCAGCATTTT. It yields the protein CASSSTGAQPQHF.

V gene TRBV5-1 combines with J gene TRBJ2-7, with D possibly being TRBD2 (6 bases). From germline, CDR1 is SGHRS and CDR2 YFSETQ. Trimming took off 3 bases at V and 7 bases at J, with 17 bases between the two ends. This CDR3 has 14 residues. The CDR3 nucleotides are TGCGCCAGCAGCTCATCCGCCGGGACTGGGGAGCAGTACTTC. The encoded protein is CASSSSAGTGEQYF.

V gene TRBV19 combines with J gene TRBJ1-1; D perhaps matches TRBD1 (5 bases). Germline V gene data show CDR1 as LNHDA and CDR2 as SQIVND (reference sequence). The CDR3 runs to 13 residues. V was clipped by 8 bases and J by 8 bases, with 18 bases between them. CDR3 sequence: CASRTLSGGEAFF. The CDR3 bases are TGTGCCAGTCGGACACTATCAGGCGGGGAAGCTTTCTTT.

This sequence joins TRBV27 and TRBJ1-3; TRBD1 agrees at 9 bases. V shed 5 bases and J 7 bases; nucleotides not matched to a gene: 12. This CDR3 spans 16 amino acids. Germline assignment: CDR1 MNHEY and CDR2 SMNVEV (reference sequence). CDR3 sequence: CASSALRDRVRNTIYF. The DNA of the CDR3 is TGTGCCAGCAGTGCGCTCCGGGACAGGGTTCGGAACACCATATATTTT.

The chain employs TRBV7-6 and TRBJ1-1; the D gene is possibly TRBD1 (5 bases). In germline, CDR1 is SGHVS, CDR2 FNYEAQ. V was pared by 5 bases and J by 1 base, with 8 bases between. The CDR3 loop spans 13 amino acids. Here the CDR3 DNA reads TGTGCCAGCAGCCGAGGGACGAACACTGAAGCTTTCTTT. It yields the protein CASSRGTNTEAFF.

The rearrangement links TRBV7-8 to TRBJ2-1; D not certain. The CDR3 loop spans 15 amino acids. V lost 1 base, J lost 0 bases, and 7 bases lay in between. Germline CDR1 and CDR2: SGHVS and FQNEAQ. CDR3 loop: CASSLDGLSYNEQFF. CDR3 DNA: TGTGCCAGCAGCTTAGACGGGCTCTCCTACAATGAGCAGTTCTTC. Together with reference TRBV7-8 and TRBJ2-1, the CDR3 gives the full variable domain: GAGVSQSPRYKVAKRGQDVALRCDPISGHVSLFWYQQALGQGPEFLTYFQNEAQLDKSGLPSDRFFAERPEGSVSTLKIQRTQQEDSAVYLCASSLDGLSYNEQFFGPGTRLTVL.

This chain links TRBV18 with TRBJ2-7, with 8 bases matching TRBD1. The CDR3 sequence is 15 residues long. V lost 3 bases to trimming and J lost 3 bases; unmatched junction nucleotides: 7. The germline gives CDR1 KGHSH, CDR2 LQKENI. The CDR3 reads CASSPLGQVGYEQYF. The CDR3 DNA follows: TGTGCCAGCTCACCGTTGGGACAGGTGGGCTACGAGCAGTACTTC.

This sequence joins TRBV4-1 and TRBJ1-5; D not resolved. Germline V gene data show CDR1 as MGHRA and CDR2 as YSYEKL. V shed 0 bases and J shed 0 bases, with 12 bases lying between them. The CDR3 covers 17 residues. The CDR3 region is CASSQDHPGYSNQPQHF. CDR3 in DNA: TGCGCCAGCAGCCAAGATCACCCAGGATATAGCAATCAGCCCCAGCATTTT.